The 4 T cell receptor beta chains in this list originate from one sample, sequenced in a study of Graves' ophthalmopathy and Graves' hyperthyroidism. Beta-chain TCR CDR3 regions were amplified from RNA transcripts. The authors performed first-round RT-PCR with HTBI primers and then a second-round multiplex PCR. MiXCR, run by TCRdb on the multiplex PCR reads, gives a single entry per CDR3 protein. Of about 550,000 distinct CDR3 sequences in the sample, just under 40% are singletons; the top ten hold over 3.5%. Sequencing was performed on peripheral blood or thyroid tissue (not recorded which). The receptors derive from an adult man with Graves' hyperthyroidism.

V usage is TRBV12-3 or TRBV12-4 and J usage is TRBJ2-2; 7 bases map to TRBD2. The V segment lost 4 bases and the J segment 6 bases; nucleotides outside the gene matches: 8. This CDR3 is built from 15 residues. DNA of the CDR3: TGTGCCAGCAGTTGGGCGCGGGAGAAGGCCGGGGAGCTGTTTTTT. This translates into CASSWAREKAGELFF.

This clonotype was found many times. The CDR3 here is CAISDIAGSNEQYF. For the CDR3, the DNA is TGTGCCATCAGTGACATTGCAGGGTCCAACGAGCAGTACTTC. The chain uses TRBV10-3 and TRBJ2-7; the D gene is possibly TRBD1 (5 bases). Germline lookup yields CDR1 ENHRY and CDR2 SYGVKD. Trimming cost V 3 bases and J 5 bases, with 14 bases left between them. This CDR3 spans 14 amino acids.

This clonotype was counted ten times or more. V is TRBV5-1 and J is TRBJ1-4; D might be TRBD1 (6 bases). V lost 0 bases to trimming and J lost 8 bases, with 11 bases between them. The CDR3 contains 14 residues. Per the germline V gene, CDR1 is SGHRS and CDR2 is YFSETQ. The CDR3 spells CASSLDREYEKLFF. The CDR3 nucleotides read TGCGCCAGCAGCTTGGACAGGGAGTACGAAAAACTGTTTTTT. Variable domain in full (rest from reference TRBV5-1 and TRBJ1-4): KAGVTQTPRYLIKTRGQQVTLSCSPISGHRSVSWYQQTPGQGLQFLFEYFSETQRNKGNFPGRFSGRQFSNSRSEMNVSTLELGDSALYLCASSLDREYEKLFFGSGTQLSVL.

In this sample, this clonotype turned up many times. The chain couples TRBV20-1 to TRBJ1-2, with D possibly matching TRBD1 (6 bases). Trimming shortened V by 6 bases and J by 4 bases, and 21 bases separated the two germline ends. CDR1 and CDR2 (germline): DFQATT, SNEGSKA (reference sequence). The CDR3 has 15 amino acids. The DNA for the CDR3 is TGCAGTGCGCATCAGCAGCACAGGGTGGCCTATGGCTACACCTTC. Translation: CSAHQQHRVAYGYTF.